This TCR beta chain came from a study of naive and memory T cell subsets. The study, taken as a whole, reports: Naive and memory subsets had different power law exponents for TCR abundance. Findings for naive and memory subsets could not be checked against ground truth.

Comment on this clonotype: As yet, its antigen is unknown.

V lost 6 bases to trimming and J lost 0 bases, with 9 bases between them. CDR1 is SGHTA and CDR2 is FQGNSA in the germline V gene. This CDR3 region has 13 residues. Two oligonucleotides, mixed equimolar, formed the beta constant-region primer covering TRBC1 and TRBC2. One entry per CDR3 protein, called by TCRdb with MiXCR from the UMI-ligation and nested PCR reads. This table holds around 160,000 distinct CDR3 sequences, approximately 15% found once. Sequential positive selection took CD4 T cells first, then CD8 T cells. Cells stained for CD3, CD4, CD8, CD45RA and CD27 were sorted into four subsets. The sample was naive CD4+ T cells from blood. This receptor was identified in a human donor in good health. The V call is TRBV7-2, the J call TRBJ2-7, with D perhaps TRBD1 (5 bases). The CDR3 region is CASRQASSYEQYF. The CDR3 nucleotides are TGTGCCAGCAGACAGGCGAGCTCCTACGAGCAGTACTTC.